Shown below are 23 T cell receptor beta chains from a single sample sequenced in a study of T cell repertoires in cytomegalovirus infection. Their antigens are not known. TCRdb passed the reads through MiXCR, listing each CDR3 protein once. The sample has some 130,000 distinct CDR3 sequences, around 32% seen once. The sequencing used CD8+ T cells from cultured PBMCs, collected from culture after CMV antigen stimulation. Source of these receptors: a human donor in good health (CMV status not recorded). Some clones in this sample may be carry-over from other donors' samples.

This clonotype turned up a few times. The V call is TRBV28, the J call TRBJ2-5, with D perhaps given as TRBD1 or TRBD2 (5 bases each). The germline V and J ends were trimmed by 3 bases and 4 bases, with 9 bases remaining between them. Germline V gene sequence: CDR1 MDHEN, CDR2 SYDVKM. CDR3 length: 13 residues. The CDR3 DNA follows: TGTGCCAGCAGTTTTGAGGGACGAGAGACCCAGTACTTC. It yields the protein CASSFEGRETQYF.

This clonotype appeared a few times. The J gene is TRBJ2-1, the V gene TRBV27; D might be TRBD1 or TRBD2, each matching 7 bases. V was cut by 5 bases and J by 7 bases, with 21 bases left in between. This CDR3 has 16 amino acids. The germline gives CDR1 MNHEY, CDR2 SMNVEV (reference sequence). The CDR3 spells CASSPRDREGANEQFF. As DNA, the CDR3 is TGTGCCAGCAGTCCCAGAGACAGGGAGGGGGCTAATGAGCAGTTCTTC.

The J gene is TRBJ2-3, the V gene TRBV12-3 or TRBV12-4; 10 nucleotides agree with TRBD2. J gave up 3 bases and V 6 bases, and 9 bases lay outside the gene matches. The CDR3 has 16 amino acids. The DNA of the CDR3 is TGTGCCAGCAGGACGCTAGCGGGGGTTTTAACAGATACGCAGTATTTT. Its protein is CASRTLAGVLTDTQYF.

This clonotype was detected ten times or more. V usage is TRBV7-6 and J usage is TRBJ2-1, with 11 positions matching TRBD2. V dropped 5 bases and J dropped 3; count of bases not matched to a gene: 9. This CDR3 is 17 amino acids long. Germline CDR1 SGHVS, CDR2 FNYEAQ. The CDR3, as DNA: TGTGCCAGCAGCCATCCTCTTAGCGGGGGGGACTACAATGAGCAGTTCTTC. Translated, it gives CASSHPLSGGDYNEQFF.

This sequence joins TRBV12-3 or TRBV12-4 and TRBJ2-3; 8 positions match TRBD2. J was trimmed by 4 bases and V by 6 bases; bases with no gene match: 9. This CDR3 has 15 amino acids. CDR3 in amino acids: CASRVSGGVSDTQYF. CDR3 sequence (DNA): TGTGCCAGCAGGGTTTCGGGGGGGGTTTCAGATACGCAGTATTTT.

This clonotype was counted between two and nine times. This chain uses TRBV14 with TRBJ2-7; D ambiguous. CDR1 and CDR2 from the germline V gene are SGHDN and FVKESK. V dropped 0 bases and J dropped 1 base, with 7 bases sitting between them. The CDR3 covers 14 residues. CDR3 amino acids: CASSQDIGSYEQYF. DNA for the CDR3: TGTGCCAGCAGCCAAGATATCGGTTCCTACGAGCAGTACTTC.

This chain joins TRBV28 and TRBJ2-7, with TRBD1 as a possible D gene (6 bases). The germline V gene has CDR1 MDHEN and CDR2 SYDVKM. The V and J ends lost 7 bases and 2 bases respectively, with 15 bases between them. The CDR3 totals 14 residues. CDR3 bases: TGTGCCAGCACCCAACCGAGGGGGACCTACGAGCAGTACTTC. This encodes CASTQPRGTYEQYF.

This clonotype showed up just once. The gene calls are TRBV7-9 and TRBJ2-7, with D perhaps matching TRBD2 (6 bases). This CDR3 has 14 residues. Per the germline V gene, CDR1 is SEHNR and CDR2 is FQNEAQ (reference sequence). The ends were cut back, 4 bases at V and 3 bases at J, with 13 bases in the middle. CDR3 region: CASSSSSARYEQYF. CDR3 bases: TGTGCCAGCAGCTCCTCTAGCGCCCGCTACGAGCAGTACTTC.

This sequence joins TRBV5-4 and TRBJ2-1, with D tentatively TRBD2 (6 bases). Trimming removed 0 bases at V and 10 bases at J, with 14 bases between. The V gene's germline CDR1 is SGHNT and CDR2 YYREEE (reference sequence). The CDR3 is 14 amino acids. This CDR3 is CASSLARDSIEQFF. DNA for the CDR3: TGTGCCAGCAGCTTGGCCCGGGACTCAATCGAGCAGTTCTTC.

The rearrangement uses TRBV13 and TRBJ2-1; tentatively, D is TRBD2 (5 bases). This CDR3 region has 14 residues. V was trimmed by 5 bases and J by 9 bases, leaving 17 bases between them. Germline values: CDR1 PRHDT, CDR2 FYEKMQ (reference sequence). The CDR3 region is CASSPLWRSGEQFF. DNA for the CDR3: TGTGCCAGCAGCCCCCTGTGGAGGAGCGGTGAGCAGTTCTTC.

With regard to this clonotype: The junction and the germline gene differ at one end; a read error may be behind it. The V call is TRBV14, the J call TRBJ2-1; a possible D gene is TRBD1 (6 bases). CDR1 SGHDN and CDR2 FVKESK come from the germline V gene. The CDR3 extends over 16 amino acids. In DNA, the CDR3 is TGTGCCAACAGCCCGATGGGGGCCCCGAATTACAATGAGCAGTTCTTC. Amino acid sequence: CANSPMGAPNYNEQFF.

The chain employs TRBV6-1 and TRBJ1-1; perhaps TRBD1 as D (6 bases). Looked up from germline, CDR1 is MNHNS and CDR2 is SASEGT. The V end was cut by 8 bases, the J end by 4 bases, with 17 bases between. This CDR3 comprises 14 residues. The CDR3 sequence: CASYLQGGGTEAFF. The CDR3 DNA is TGTGCCAGCTATCTACAGGGCGGGGGCACTGAAGCTTTCTTT.

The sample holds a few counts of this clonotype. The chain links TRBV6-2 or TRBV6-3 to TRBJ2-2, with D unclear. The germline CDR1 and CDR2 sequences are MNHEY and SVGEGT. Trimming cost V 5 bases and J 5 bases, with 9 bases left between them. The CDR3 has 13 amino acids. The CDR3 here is CASSPLGTGELFF. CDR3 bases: TGTGCCAGCAGTCCCTTGGGGACCGGGGAGCTGTTTTTT.

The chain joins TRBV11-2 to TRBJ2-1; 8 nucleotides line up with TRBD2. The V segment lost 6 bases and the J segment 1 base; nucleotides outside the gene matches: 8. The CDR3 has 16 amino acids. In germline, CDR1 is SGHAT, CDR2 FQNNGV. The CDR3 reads CASSSGLAWSYNEQFF. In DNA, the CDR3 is TGTGCCAGCAGTTCTGGACTAGCATGGTCCTACAATGAGCAGTTCTTC.

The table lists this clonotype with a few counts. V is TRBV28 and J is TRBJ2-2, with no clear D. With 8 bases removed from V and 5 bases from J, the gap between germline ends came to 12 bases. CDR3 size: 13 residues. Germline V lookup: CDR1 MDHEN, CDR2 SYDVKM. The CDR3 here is CASVGVGTGELFF. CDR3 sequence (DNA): TGTGCCAGCGTCGGAGTTGGTACCGGGGAGCTGTTTTTT.

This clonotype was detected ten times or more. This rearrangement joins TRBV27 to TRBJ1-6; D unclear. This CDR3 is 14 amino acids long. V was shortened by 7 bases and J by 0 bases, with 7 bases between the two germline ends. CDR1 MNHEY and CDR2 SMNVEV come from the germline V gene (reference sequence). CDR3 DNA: TGTGCCAGCACAAGGAGCTCCTATAATTCACCCCTCCACTTT. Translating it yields CASTRSSYNSPLHF.

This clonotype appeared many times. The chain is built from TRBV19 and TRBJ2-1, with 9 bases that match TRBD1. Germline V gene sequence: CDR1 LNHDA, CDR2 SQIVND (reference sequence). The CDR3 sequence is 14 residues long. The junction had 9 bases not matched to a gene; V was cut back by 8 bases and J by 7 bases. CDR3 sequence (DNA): TGTGCCAGTGAGCGGACAGGGGCGCGGAATGAGCAGTTCTTC. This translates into CASERTGARNEQFF. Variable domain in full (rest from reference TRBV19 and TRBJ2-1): DGGITQSPKYLFRKEGQNVTLSCEQNLNHDAMYWYRQDPGQGLRLIYYSQIVNDFQKGDIAEGYSVSREKKESFPLTVTSAQKNPTAFYLCASERTGARNEQFFGPGTRLTVL.

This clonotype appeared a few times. The CDR3 coding sequence is TGTGCCAGCAGCTTGACAGGGACCTCCTACAATGAGCAGTTCTTC. It codes for CASSLTGTSYNEQFF. The rearrangement joins TRBV5-5 to TRBJ2-1; possibly TRBD1 for D (6 bases). V lost 1 base and J lost 0, with 8 bases in between. The CDR3 contains 15 residues. The germline gives CDR1 SGHKS, CDR2 YYEKEE (reference sequence).

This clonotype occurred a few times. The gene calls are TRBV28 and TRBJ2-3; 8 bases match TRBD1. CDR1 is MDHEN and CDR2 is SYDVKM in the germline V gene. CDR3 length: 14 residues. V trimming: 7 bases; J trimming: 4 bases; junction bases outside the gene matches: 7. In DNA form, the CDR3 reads TGTGCCAGCACCTTGACAGGGGCTGCAGATACGCAGTATTTT. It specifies CASTLTGAADTQYF.

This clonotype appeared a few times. In DNA form, the CDR3 reads TGTGCCAGCAGCTCGGGACAGGGAAGGGGATACGAGCAGTACTTC. It encodes CASSSGQGRGYEQYF. V is TRBV7-6 and J is TRBJ2-7; 9 bases are shared with TRBD1. V dropped 4 bases and J dropped 4; count of bases not matched to a gene: 8. Germline V gene sequence: CDR1 SGHVS, CDR2 FNYEAQ. The CDR3 totals 15 residues.

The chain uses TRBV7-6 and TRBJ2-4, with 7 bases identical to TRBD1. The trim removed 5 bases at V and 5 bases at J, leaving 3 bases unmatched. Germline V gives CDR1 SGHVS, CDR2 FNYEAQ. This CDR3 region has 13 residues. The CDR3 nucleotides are TGTGCCAGCAGCGCCGGGACAGAAAACATTCAGTACTTC. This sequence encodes CASSAGTENIQYF.

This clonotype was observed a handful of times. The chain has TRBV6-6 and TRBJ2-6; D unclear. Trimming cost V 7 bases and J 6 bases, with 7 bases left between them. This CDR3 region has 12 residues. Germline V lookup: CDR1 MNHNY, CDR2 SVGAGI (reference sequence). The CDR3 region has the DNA TGTGCCAGCACCACAGAGGCCAACGTCCTGACTTTC. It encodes CASTTEANVLTF.

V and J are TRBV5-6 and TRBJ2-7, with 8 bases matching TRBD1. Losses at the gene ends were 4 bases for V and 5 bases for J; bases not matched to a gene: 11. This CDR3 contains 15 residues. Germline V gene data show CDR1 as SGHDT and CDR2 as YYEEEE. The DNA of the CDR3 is TGTGCCAGCAGCGGGGGGACAGGCCCCCTCAACGAGCAGTACTTC. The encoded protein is CASSGGTGPLNEQYF.